Below, 2 T cell receptor beta chains from the same sample are listed, as sequenced in a study of T cell responses to AZD1222 COVID-19 vaccine. Some clones are missing from TCRdb's copy, which holds only in-frame ones; the method was immunoSEQ multiplex PCR. The sample consists of over 45,000 clones, around 92% of them appearing once. The specimen comprised peripheral blood, sampled 28 days after the second AZD1222 dose. These TCRs come from an adult who received the AZD1222 COVID-19 vaccine.

V usage is TRBV11-3 and J usage is TRBJ2-1, with D possibly matching TRBD1 (6 bases). Germline loops: CDR1 SGHNT, CDR2 YENEEA. CDR3 length: 14 residues. V was trimmed by 5 bases and J by 3 bases, leaving 11 bases between them. CDR3 loop: CASSIRDNYNEQFF. CDR3 nucleotides: TGTGCCAGCAGCATACGGGACAACTACAATGAGCAGTTCTTC.

The CDR3 protein is CASSSQLQGYEQYF. The CDR3 nucleotides read TGTGCCAGCAGTTCCCAACTACAGGGCTACGAGCAGTACTTC. The chain is built from TRBV6-5 and TRBJ2-7; tentatively, D is TRBD1 (6 bases). The length of the CDR3 is 14 residues. With 4 bases removed from V and 3 bases from J, the gap between germline ends came to 13 bases. Per germline, CDR1 MNHEY and CDR2 SVGAGI.